Listed here are 21 T cell receptor beta chains from one sample, sequenced in a study of cytotoxic CD8 clonotypes in ibrutinib-treated CLL. Assay used: immunoSEQ multiplex PCR; TCRdb lists only in-frame clones, some missing. The sample consists of more than 200,000 clones, under 80% of them appearing once. The source was PBMCs, collected after 24 months of ibrutinib treatment. Receptors originate from a human donor with chronic lymphocytic leukemia.

The chain couples TRBV27 to TRBJ1-5; D ambiguous. V lost 4 bases, J lost 7 bases, and 8 bases lay in between. Germline values: CDR1 MNHEY, CDR2 SMNVEV (reference sequence). The CDR3 is made up of 12 amino acids. This CDR3 is CASSSGGQPQHF. CDR3 DNA sequence: TGTGCCAGCAGTTCGGGTGGGCAGCCCCAGCATTTT.

The sample holds a few counts of this clone. The V call is TRBV30, the J call TRBJ1-2; 7 bases align to TRBD1. Germline values: CDR1 GTSNPN, CDR2 SVGIG (reference sequence). The CDR3 is 15 residues long. CDR3: CARTTRQGPNYGYTF. The CDR3 DNA follows: TGTGCTCGGACCACGAGACAGGGACCTAACTATGGCTACACCTTC.

The CDR3 DNA reads TGTGCCTGGAGTGTGGATAGCGGGAGTTTCAATGAGCAGTTCTTC. This encodes CAWSVDSGSFNEQFF. The chain is built from TRBV30 and TRBJ2-1; the match to TRBD2 covers 9 bases. The germline V gene has CDR1 GTSNPN and CDR2 SVGIG (reference sequence). CDR3 length: 15 amino acids. J gave up 6 bases and V 0 bases, and 6 bases lay outside the gene matches.

In this sample, this clone turned up once. This CDR3 is CASSPPQGKGDEKLFF. CDR3 nucleotides: TGTGCCAGCAGTCCCCCACAGGGTAAGGGGGATGAAAAACTGTTTTTT. The V call is TRBV28, the J call TRBJ1-4, with a weak D call TRBD1 (6 bases). The V end lost 5 bases, the J end lost 6 bases, and 19 bases lay between the germline ends. CDR1 and CDR2 from the germline V gene are MDHEN and SYDVKM. This CDR3 has 16 amino acids.

This clone has a handful of counts. This sequence joins TRBV28 and TRBJ2-3; 7 bases agree with TRBD2. V trimming: 5 bases; J trimming: 2 bases; junction bases outside the gene matches: 22. The CDR3 covers 20 residues. Germline CDR1 and CDR2: MDHEN and SYDVKM. The CDR3 nucleotides read TGTGCCAGCAGTCCCGAACTAGCGTGGCACCCCGTGAATTACACAGATACGCAGTATTTT. Protein: CASSPELAWHPVNYTDTQYF.

V and J are TRBV28 and TRBJ1-1; no clear D. Trimming took off 7 bases at V and 3 bases at J, with 9 bases between the two ends. The CDR3 length is 12 residues. Germline V gives CDR1 MDHEN, CDR2 SYDVKM. CDR3 nucleotide sequence: TGTGCCAGCAAAGGCGCGGACACTGAAGCTTTCTTT. Its translation is CASKGADTEAFF.

The CDR3 spells CASSQSPGLAGDEQYF. In DNA, the CDR3 is TGTGCCAGCAGCCAAAGTCCGGGACTAGCTGGCGACGAGCAGTACTTC. This chain connects TRBV4-2 to TRBJ2-7; 9 bases are a match to TRBD2. Germline V gene data show CDR1 as LGHNA and CDR2 as YNFKEQ. Trimming removed 2 bases from V and 5 bases from J; junction bases left unmatched: 10. The CDR3 extends over 16 amino acids.

This clone was seen a handful of times. The chain couples TRBV7-9 to TRBJ1-1; possible D gene TRBD1, 6 bases. Per the germline V gene, CDR1 is SEHNR and CDR2 is FQNEAQ (reference sequence). The length of the CDR3 is 15 residues. Trimming pared 5 bases from V and 5 bases from J, leaving 18 bases between. CDR3 protein: CASSISGARVTEAFF. In nucleotides, the CDR3 is TGTGCCAGCAGCATCTCGGGGGCTAGGGTTACTGAAGCTTTCTTT.

The chain joins TRBV11-2 to TRBJ2-5; 9 bases are shared with TRBD1. Germline trimming cut 5 bases from V and 8 bases from J; bases unmatched to any gene: 9. The CDR3 is made up of 14 amino acids. Germline V gene data show CDR1 as SGHAT and CDR2 as FQNNGV. Here the CDR3 reads CASSLGQGQVTQYF. CDR3 DNA: TGTGCCAGCAGCCTGGGACAGGGCCAAGTCACCCAGTACTTC. The entire variable domain, with the rest obtained from reference TRBV11-2 and TRBJ2-5, is as follows: EAGVAQSPRYKIIEKRQSVAFWCNPISGHATLYWYQQILGQGPKLLIQFQNNGVVDDSQLPKDRFSAERLKGVDSTLKIQPAKLEDSAVYLCASSLGQGQVTQYFGPGTRLLVL.

V is TRBV30 and J is TRBJ2-7; TRBD2 aligns across 9 bases. The CDR3 loop spans 15 amino acids. J gave up 1 base and V 3 bases, and 7 bases lay outside the gene matches. Germline loops: CDR1 GTSNPN, CDR2 SVGIG (reference sequence). The CDR3 spells CAWSLTSGASYEQYF. CDR3 coding DNA: TGTGCCTGGAGCCTGACTAGCGGAGCGTCCTACGAGCAGTACTTC. Complete variable domain (other parts from reference TRBV30 and TRBJ2-7): SQTIHQWPATLVQPVGSPLSLECTVEGTSNPNLYWYRQAAGRGLQLLFYSVGIGQISSEVPQNLSASRPQDRQFILSSKKLLLSDSGFYLCAWSLTSGASYEQYFGPGTRLTVT.

The chain has TRBV28 and TRBJ2-3, with D tentatively TRBD2 (6 bases). The V gene lost 6 bases and the J gene lost 3 bases, with 19 bases spanning the gap. The CDR3 consists of 16 residues. Germline CDR1 is MDHEN and CDR2 is SYDVKM. The CDR3 DNA sequence: TGTGCCAGCAGCACACTTACGGGAGTGGGTACAGATACGCAGTATTTT. Residues: CASSTLTGVGTDTQYF.

The chain links TRBV9 to TRBJ2-3; the D gene is possibly TRBD2 (5 bases). The germline V gene has CDR1 SGDLS and CDR2 YYNGEE. CDR3 length equals 13 residues. V lost 4 bases and J 0 bases, leaving 6 bases between the germline ends. The CDR3 region has the DNA TGTGCCAGCAGCAGGACTAGCACAGATACGCAGTATTTT. Its protein product is CASSRTSTDTQYF.

This clone has a handful of counts. CDR3 coding DNA: TGTGCCACCAGCAGAGGGGGCGCACGGTTCGAGCAGTACTTC. As protein: CATSRGGARFEQYF. This sequence joins TRBV15 and TRBJ2-7, with D maybe TRBD1 (5 bases). This CDR3 region has 14 residues. From germline, CDR1 is LNHNV and CDR2 YYDKDF (reference sequence). The V end lost 1 base, the J end lost 6 bases, and 13 bases lay between the germline ends. Using reference TRBV15 and TRBJ2-7 for the parts outside the CDR3, the full variable domain is DAMVIQNPRYQVTQFGKPVTLSCSQTLNHNVMYWYQQKSSQAPKLLFHYYDKDFNNEADTPDNFQSRRPNTSFCFLDIRSPGLGDTAMYLCATSRGGARFEQYFGPGTRLTVT.

The genes are TRBV2 and TRBJ2-1, with 7 bases aligning to TRBD1. This CDR3 has 13 amino acids. V lost 6 bases, J lost 1 base, and 0 bases stayed unmatched. Germline assignment: CDR1 SNHLY and CDR2 FYNNEI. The CDR3 is CASRDRSYNEQFF. The CDR3 DNA is TGTGCCAGCAGGGACAGGTCCTACAATGAGCAGTTCTTC.

The CDR3 coding sequence is TGTGCCAGCAGCTTATCGGGGGGTCAGCCCCAGCATTTT. Translating gives CASSLSGGQPQHF. This chain joins TRBV7-2 and TRBJ1-5; the D gene is possibly TRBD1 (5 bases). Looked up from germline, CDR1 is SGHTA and CDR2 is FQGNSA. Trimming pared 2 bases from V and 6 bases from J, leaving 8 bases between. The CDR3 runs 13 residues.

The rearrangement links TRBV1 to TRBJ2-1; the D call of TRBD2 is as the table states it, not checked on the DNA. TRBV1 counts as a pseudogene. This CDR3 spans 18 amino acids. The CDR3 region is CTSSQDERAGRHGDEQFF. CDR3 coding DNA: TGCACCAGCAGCCAAGATGAGAGGGCGGGAAGACATGGGGATGAGCAGTTCTTC.

As DNA, the CDR3 is TGTGCCAGCGGGGAGGCCGCAAGCAATCAGCCCCAGCATTTT. It translates to CASGEAASNQPQHF. The chain uses TRBV7-9 and TRBJ1-5, with unresolved D. Germline V lookup: CDR1 SEHNR, CDR2 FQNEAQ (reference sequence). The CDR3 length is 14 residues. V was clipped by 8 bases and J by 1 base, with 12 bases between them.

The CDR3 here is CASTRDRGGDGEQYF. CDR3 nucleotide sequence: TGTGCCAGCACCCGGGACAGGGGTGGGGATGGCGAGCAGTACTTC. This chain joins TRBV18 and TRBJ2-7, with 10 bases lining up with TRBD1. Losses at the gene ends were 8 bases for V and 6 bases for J; bases not matched to a gene: 13. Germline V lookup: CDR1 KGHSH, CDR2 LQKENI. CDR3 length: 15 amino acids.

The genes are TRBV29-1 and TRBJ2-5; 7 bases align to TRBD1. V lost 5 bases to trimming and J lost 0 bases; unmatched junction nucleotides: 15. CDR1 is SQVTM, CDR2 ANQGSEA, per germline. This CDR3 has 17 amino acids. CDR3 sequence reads: CSVRQGFFKTYQETQYF. In DNA, the CDR3 is TGCAGCGTTAGACAGGGCTTTTTCAAAACCTACCAAGAGACCCAGTACTTC.

The genes are TRBV30 and TRBJ1-2; D is possibly TRBD1 (5 bases). The V end was cut by 0 bases, the J end by 7 bases, with 9 bases between. CDR1 and CDR2 from the germline V gene are GTSNPN and SVGIG (reference sequence). The CDR3 totals 12 residues. Here the CDR3 reads CAWSVQVPGYTF. CDR3 sequence (DNA): TGTGCCTGGAGTGTACAGGTCCCTGGCTACACCTTC.

In this sample, this clone turned up a few times. This chain connects TRBV2 to TRBJ2-5; D is unresolved. Germline-derived CDR1 and CDR2 are SNHLY and FYNNEI. The CDR3 length is 12 residues. Trimming removed 7 bases from V and 5 bases from J, with 11 bases in between. For the CDR3, the DNA is TGTGCCAGCATTTACCTCGCGGAGACCCAGTACTTC. This sequence encodes CASIYLAETQYF.